These 11 T cell receptor beta chains were all obtained from the same sample, sequenced in a study of sequential checkpoint blockade in melanoma (dated by TCRdb to about 2019). The library was produced with the immunoSEQ multiplex PCR assay. As stored in TCRdb, this immuneACCESS dataset retains in-frame rearrangements with V and J assigned. A fraction of the clones does not appear; measured against another copy, unresolved V genes explain less than half of the discrepancy, and the remainder lacks a known reason. The sample table contains several hundred clones; only one count was recorded for approximately 22% of them. The ten largest make up roughly 7.2% of the sample. This specimen's treatment or condition label, per the study, means: randomized to nivolumab then ipilimumab (arm A) or the reverse (arm B). Source: tumor tissue (inferred from file names), taken from a patient given nivolumab and ipilimumab in sequence. Source of these receptors: a human donor with melanoma.

In its sample, this clone ranks as medium-sized (0.01 to 0.1%). The chain joins TRBV9 to TRBJ2-5; 16 positions match TRBD2. V lost 4 bases and J lost 2; bases outside the gene matches: 2. This CDR3 region has 16 residues. Germline lookup yields CDR1 SGDLS and CDR2 YYNGEE. The CDR3: CASSLGLAGGQETQYF. In DNA form, the CDR3 reads TGTGCCAGCAGCCTGGGACTAGCGGGGGGGCAAGAGACCCAGTACTTC. Complete variable domain (other parts from reference TRBV9 and TRBJ2-5): DSGVTQTPKHLITATGQRVTLRCSPRSGDLSVYWYQQSLDQGLQFLIQYYNGEERAKGNILERFSAQQFPDLHSELNLSSLELGDSALYFCASSLGLAGGQETQYFGPGTRLLVL.

By share of the sample, this clone is medium-sized. The chain has TRBV7-1 and TRBJ2-7; TRBD1 might be the D (5 bases). TRBV7-1 is recorded as an ORF, its role being uncertain. This CDR3 has 13 residues. V dropped 4 bases and J dropped 1 base, with 8 bases sitting between them. The CDR3 loop reads CASSFRQSYEQYF. The DNA for the CDR3 is TGTGCCAGCAGCTTCCGACAGTCCTACGAGCAGTACTTC.

The V call is TRBV19, the J call TRBJ2-2, with 15 positions matching TRBD2. This CDR3 comprises 15 residues. V dropped 9 bases and J dropped 3; count of bases not matched to a gene: 2. Germline V gene sequence: CDR1 LNHDA, CDR2 SQIVND (reference sequence). The CDR3 here is CASRTSGGDTGELFF. The CDR3 DNA follows: TGTGCCAGCCGGACTAGCGGGGGGGACACCGGGGAGCTGTTTTTT.

This clone was observed a few times. This rearrangement joins TRBV6-8 to TRBJ2-7; 8 nucleotides match TRBD2. The CDR3 consists of 14 residues. Germline V gene sequence: CDR1 MNHGY, CDR2 SAAAGT. Unmatched junction bases numbered 3, after V lost 2 bases and J lost 3 bases. CDR3 bases: TGTGCCAGCAGTTACCCAGCGGGAGTCTACGAGCAGTACTTC. This gives the protein CASSYPAGVYEQYF.

In its sample, this clone was seen a few times. The CDR3 loop reads CASSIWVGFGSGGSTDTQYF. The DNA of the CDR3 is TGTGCCAGTAGTATTTGGGTCGGCTTTGGGAGCGGGGGGAGCACAGATACGCAGTATTTT. The chain combines TRBV19 with TRBJ2-3; 9 bases are shared with TRBD2. The CDR3 runs 20 residues. Germline CDR1 is LNHDA and CDR2 is SQIVND (reference sequence). J gave up 0 bases and V 3 bases, and 16 bases lay outside the gene matches.

The J gene is TRBJ1-2, the V gene TRBV28; 7 bases are shared with TRBD1. Germline CDR1 reads MDHEN; CDR2 reads SYDVKM. The V segment lost 5 bases and the J segment 6 bases; nucleotides outside the gene matches: 6. This CDR3 region has 13 residues. The CDR3 bases are TGTGCCAGCAGTCCGACAGGGCTCCATGGCTACACCTTC. It translates to CASSPTGLHGYTF.

This rearrangement joins TRBV5-1 to TRBJ2-7; 9 bases map to TRBD1. V lost 4 bases to trimming and J lost 3 bases; unmatched junction nucleotides: 14. The germline V gene encodes CDR1 SGHRS and CDR2 YFSETQ. The CDR3 extends over 17 amino acids. The CDR3: CASSGTGKDPWGYEQYF. The CDR3, as DNA: TGCGCCAGCAGCGGGACAGGGAAGGACCCATGGGGCTACGAGCAGTACTTC. The variable domain in full, with the rest retrieved from reference TRBV5-1 and TRBJ2-7, is KAGVTQTPRYLIKTRGQQVTLSCSPISGHRSVSWYQQTPGQGLQFLFEYFSETQRNKGNFPGRFSGRQFSNSRSEMNVSTLELGDSALYLCASSGTGKDPWGYEQYFGPGTRLTVT.

This clone has just a few counts. The gene calls are TRBV14 and TRBJ1-1; D is perhaps TRBD1 (6 bases). This CDR3 spans 18 amino acids. Germline V gene lookup returns CDR1 SGHDN and CDR2 FVKESK. Trimming took 0 bases from V and 1 from J, leaving 18 bases between them. DNA for the CDR3: TGTGCCAGCAGCCAAGAATGGAGCAGGGGCGAGAGGAACACTGAAGCTTTCTTT. Protein: CASSQEWSRGERNTEAFF.

CDR3 coding DNA: TGTGCCACACAGGGAGGGCCTGGAAACACCATATATTTT. Translating it yields CATQGGPGNTIYF. The gene calls are TRBV28 and TRBJ1-3; TRBD1 might be the D (6 bases). This CDR3 spans 13 amino acids. V was shortened by 10 bases and J by 2 bases, with 12 bases between the two germline ends. The germline V gene encodes CDR1 MDHEN and CDR2 SYDVKM.

This clone was seen a few times. V gene TRBV6-1 combines with J gene TRBJ2-1; D is ambiguous. This CDR3 contains 15 residues. The ends were cut back, 1 base at V and 0 bases at J, with 7 bases in the middle. Germline V gene lookup returns CDR1 MNHNS and CDR2 SASEGT. CDR3 protein: CASSEDISSYNEQFF. The CDR3 DNA sequence: TGTGCCAGCAGTGAAGATATCAGCTCCTACAATGAGCAGTTCTTC.

This clone is judged medium-sized (0.01 to 0.1%). The chain joins TRBV11-3 to TRBJ1-3, with 8 bases lining up with TRBD1. The CDR3 consists of 16 residues. Trimming took 6 bases from V and 2 from J; bases not matched to a gene: 9. Germline-derived CDR1 and CDR2 are SGHNT and YENEEA. CDR3: CASSTPRTGPGNTIYF. The CDR3 DNA reads TGTGCCAGCAGTACCCCCAGGACAGGGCCTGGAAACACCATATATTTT.